The 10 T cell receptor beta chains given below trace back to one sample, sequenced in a study of T cell repertoires in cytomegalovirus infection. TCRdb re-called the reads through MiXCR, storing one row per CDR3 protein. In the table there are 450,000 to 550,000 distinct CDR3 sequences, approximately 15% of which are singletons. The sequenced sample consisted of CD8+ T cells from PBMCs. The receptors derive from a human donor in good health (CMV status not recorded). Some clones in this sample may be carry-over from other donors' samples.

A few counts support this clonotype. This rearrangement joins TRBV6-2 or TRBV6-3 to TRBJ2-1; 8 nucleotides match TRBD2. V gave up 6 bases and J gave up 9 bases; unmatched junction bases: 10. The CDR3 contains 14 residues. Germline-derived CDR1 and CDR2 are MNHEY and SVGEGT. As DNA, the CDR3 is TGTGCCAGCAGCTTTAAGCGGGAGTGGGGTGAGCAGTTCTTC. Residues: CASSFKREWGEQFF.

V and J are TRBV13 and TRBJ2-1; D is unclear. Trimming cost V 6 bases and J 8 bases, with 11 bases left between them. CDR1 PRHDT and CDR2 FYEKMQ come from the germline V gene (reference sequence). The CDR3 consists of 12 residues. Written as DNA, the CDR3 is TGTGCCAGCAGTTTTCGTGCCTATGAGCAGTTCTTC. It codes for CASSFRAYEQFF.

This clonotype was counted ten times or more. This chain joins TRBV28 and TRBJ2-1; D is ambiguous. The V gene's germline CDR1 is MDHEN and CDR2 SYDVKM. This CDR3 has 17 amino acids. The V and J ends lost 4 bases and 2 bases respectively, with 18 bases between them. The CDR3 loop reads CASSCVSSPCPYNEQFF. DNA of the CDR3: TGTGCCAGCAGTTGTGTGAGCTCCCCCTGCCCCTACAATGAGCAGTTCTTC. Looking up the rest from reference TRBV28 and TRBJ2-1 gives the full variable domain: DVKVTQSSRYLVKRTGEKVFLECVQDMDHENMFWYRQDPGLGLRLIYFSYDVKMKEKGDIPEGYSVSREKKERFSLILESASTNQTSMYLCASSCVSSPCPYNEQFFGPGTRLTVL.

This clonotype was counted many times. The V and J genes are TRBV11-1 and TRBJ2-5; 12 positions agree with TRBD2. The ends lost 5 bases at V and 4 bases at J; junction bases unmatched: 5. Germline CDR1 SGHAT, CDR2 FQDESV (reference sequence). The CDR3 loop spans 15 amino acids. CDR3 amino acids: CASSPGLAGSETQYF. The CDR3 DNA reads as TGTGCCAGCAGCCCCGGACTAGCGGGATCAGAGACCCAGTACTTC.

This clonotype was counted at least ten times. V is TRBV7-9 and J is TRBJ2-1, with TRBD2 matching 9 bases. Germline V lookup: CDR1 SEHNR, CDR2 FQNEAQ (reference sequence). The CDR3 is 17 residues long. V was pared by 5 bases and J by 7 bases, with 15 bases of the junction left unmatched. In nucleotides, the CDR3 is TGTGCCAGCAGCCCCTCCGTGGGGCGGGGGGGCGGAAATGAGCAGTTCTTC. Translated: CASSPSVGRGGGNEQFF. The whole variable domain, filled in from reference TRBV7-9 and TRBJ2-1, reads DTGVSQNPRHKITKRGQNVTFRCDPISEHNRLYWYRQTLGQGPEFLTYFQNEAQLEKSRLLSDRFSAERPKGSFSTLEIQRTEQGDSAMYLCASSPSVGRGGGNEQFFGPGTRLTVL.

On this clonotype: This may stem from a read error, because a much larger clone lies one nucleotide away. This chain joins TRBV20-1 and TRBJ1-5; 12 bases map to TRBD1. The V and J ends lost 5 bases and 4 bases, in that order; junction bases with no gene match: 6. Looked up from germline, CDR1 is DFQATT and CDR2 is SNEGSKA (reference sequence). This CDR3 has 15 amino acids. The CDR3 nucleotides read TGCAGTGCTCGATGGGACAGGGGGCTGAATCAGCCCCAGCATTTT. Translated: CSARWDRGLNQPQHF.

This clonotype showed up many times. V usage is TRBV7-6 and J usage is TRBJ2-1; perhaps TRBD2 as D (6 bases). Trimming removed 1 base from V and 4 bases from J, with 11 bases in between. Germline CDR1 reads SGHVS; CDR2 reads FNYEAQ. The CDR3 spans 15 residues. CDR3 sequence (DNA): TGTGCCAGCAGCTTAGAGAATAGCGGATACAATGAGCAGTTCTTC. Translation gives CASSLENSGYNEQFF.

In this sample, this clonotype turned up many times. The chain is built from TRBV10-3 and TRBJ2-3; 8 positions agree with TRBD2. The CDR3 runs 14 residues. CDR1 ENHRY and CDR2 SYGVKD come from the germline V gene. V shed 10 bases and J 1 base; nucleotides not matched to a gene: 7. The DNA of the CDR3 is TGTGCCACCCTCGGGCGGGGGGGCACAGATACGCAGTATTTT. Protein sequence: CATLGRGGTDTQYF.

This clonotype appeared many times. J is TRBJ2-2 and V is TRBV7-8, with D tentatively TRBD2 (6 bases). Germline V gene lookup returns CDR1 SGHVS and CDR2 FQNEAQ. This CDR3 is 17 amino acids long. Trimming pared 1 base from V and 4 bases from J, leaving 16 bases between. DNA of the CDR3: TGTGCCAGCAGCTTAGGAGGGGTCGGGGGACTCACCGGGGAGCTGTTTTTT. Protein sequence: CASSLGGVGGLTGELFF.

At least ten counts were recorded for this clonotype. The V call is TRBV7-2, the J call TRBJ2-1; D unresolved. CDR1 SGHTA and CDR2 FQGNSA come from the germline V gene. The CDR3 runs 11 residues. V lost 4 bases and J 10 bases, leaving 8 bases between the germline ends. The CDR3 DNA reads as TGTGCCAGCAGCTGGGTTAGGGAGCAGTTCTTC. Encoded protein: CASSWVREQFF.